The next 32 T cell receptor beta chains were all read from a single sample in a study of cytomegalovirus exposure and HLA in healthy donors. PCR used 60 Vbeta primers and 13 Jbeta primers. The data were produced by immunoSEQ multiplex PCR, yet TCRdb's version contains in-frame clones alone and is incomplete. The table lists roughly 80,000 clones, 70% to 80% of them singletons. The sequenced material came from PBMCs. These receptors originate from a man aged 35 to 55 in good health and CMV-seronegative.

The V and J genes are TRBV29-1 and TRBJ2-5, with D possibly being TRBD1 (7 bases). This CDR3 is 14 amino acids long. Germline CDR1 is SQVTM and CDR2 is ANQGSEA. Trimming left V 3 bases short and J 5 bases short, with 16 bases between. The CDR3 coding sequence is TGCAGCGTTGATAACAGGGGACTTGTGGAGACCCAGTACTTC. This codes for CSVDNRGLVETQYF.

V and J are TRBV15 and TRBJ1-1; 7 bases match TRBD1. Unmatched junction bases numbered 8, after V lost 0 bases and J lost 4 bases. Germline values: CDR1 LNHNV, CDR2 YYDKDF (reference sequence). The CDR3 covers 16 residues. CDR3 residues: CATSRETGTAITEAFF. The CDR3 DNA follows: TGTGCCACCAGCAGAGAAACCGGGACAGCCATCACTGAAGCTTTCTTT.

The chain links TRBV29-1 to TRBJ1-2; weak D call: TRBD1 (6 bases). V dropped 6 bases and J dropped 4 bases, with 15 bases sitting between them. In germline, CDR1 is SQVTM, CDR2 ANQGSEA. There are 13 residues in the CDR3. The CDR3 reads CSVDPDRIYGYTF. DNA for the CDR3: TGCAGCGTCGATCCCGACAGGATCTATGGCTACACCTTC.

The chain links TRBV19 to TRBJ2-2; TRBD1 agrees at 11 bases. This CDR3 has 16 amino acids. Germline loops: CDR1 LNHDA, CDR2 SQIVND (reference sequence). Trimming cost V 3 bases and J 7 bases; bases outside gene matches: 7. The CDR3 bases are TGTGCCAGTAGTATCAGGACAGGGGGCGCCGTCGGGGAGCTGTTTTTT. It is translated as CASSIRTGGAVGELFF. Full variable domain (outside the CDR3, taken from reference TRBV19 and TRBJ2-2): DGGITQSPKYLFRKEGQNVTLSCEQNLNHDAMYWYRQDPGQGLRLIYYSQIVNDFQKGDIAEGYSVSREKKESFPLTVTSAQKNPTAFYLCASSIRTGGAVGELFFGEGSRLTVL.

The genes are TRBV27 and TRBJ2-3; D is unresolved. Looked up from germline, CDR1 is MNHEY and CDR2 is SMNVEV (reference sequence). The V gene lost 3 bases and the J gene lost 0 bases, with 7 bases spanning the gap. This CDR3 has 14 residues. The CDR3 sequence is CASSFWSSTDTQYF. The CDR3 coding sequence is TGTGCCAGCAGTTTTTGGAGTAGCACAGATACGCAGTATTTT.

The chain has TRBV7-2 and TRBJ2-5, with 9 bases aligning to TRBD2. Germline-derived CDR1 and CDR2 are SGHTA and FQGNSA. The CDR3 contains 15 residues. The V and J ends lost 3 bases and 4 bases, in that order; junction bases with no gene match: 6. CDR3 protein: CASSFWTSVSETQYF. The CDR3 coding sequence is TGTGCCAGCAGCTTTTGGACTAGCGTATCAGAGACCCAGTACTTC.

The chain recombines TRBV28 with TRBJ1-1, with D possibly matching TRBD1 (6 bases). The germline V gene encodes CDR1 MDHEN and CDR2 SYDVKM. V was clipped by 9 bases and J by 6 bases, with 17 bases between them. This CDR3 is built from 13 residues. CDR3 nucleotides: TGTGCCAGAAACCCTAAAGGACAGTCTGAAGCTTTCTTT. Translation gives CARNPKGQSEAFF.

A few counts support this clone. The sample carries other DNA sequences with the same CDR3. This chain uses TRBV15 with TRBJ1-1; 8 bases match TRBD1. Germline trimming cut 5 bases from V and 3 bases from J; bases unmatched to any gene: 2. The CDR3 runs 13 residues. CDR1 is LNHNV and CDR2 is YYDKDF in the germline V gene (reference sequence). CDR3 region: CATSPDRDTEAFF. Written as DNA, the CDR3 is TGTGCCACCAGCCCGGACAGGGACACTGAAGCTTTCTTT.

About this clone: Mismatch with germline at one junction end may stem from a read error. The V and J genes are TRBV4-3 and TRBJ1-2; 10 bases are shared with TRBD1. Looked up from germline, CDR1 is LGHNA and CDR2 is YSLEER. The length of the CDR3 is 15 residues. In DNA, the CDR3 is TGCGCCAGCAGCCAAGAAAGGACAGGGGGGCGAGGCTACCCCTTC. Translating gives CASSQERTGGRGYPF.

This clone showed up just a few times. V usage is TRBV5-1 and J usage is TRBJ2-2, with 10 positions matching TRBD1. The CDR3 has 15 residues. J gave up 7 bases and V 0 bases, and 3 bases lay outside the gene matches. Germline V CDR1 and CDR2: SGHRS, YFSETQ. The CDR3 coding sequence is TGCGCCAGCAGCTTGGGACAGGGGGCTATCGGGGAGCTGTTTTTT. Translated, it gives CASSLGQGAIGELFF.

J is TRBJ2-2 and V is TRBV4-2; TRBD2 aligns across 15 bases. CDR1 is LGHNA and CDR2 is YNFKEQ in the germline V gene. CDR3 size: 21 residues. V lost 0 bases, J lost 3 bases, and 11 bases stayed unmatched. The CDR3 protein is CASSQEMSGLAGGEDTGELFF. The CDR3 DNA follows: TGTGCCAGCAGCCAAGAAATGTCCGGACTAGCGGGGGGGGAGGACACCGGGGAGCTGTTTTTT.

About this clone itself: At one boundary the junction diverges from the germline segment, which might be a read error. V usage is TRBV7-9 and J usage is TRBJ1-1; TRBD1 is a possible D gene (5 bases). The CDR3 consists of 12 residues. CDR1 is SEHNR and CDR2 is FQNEAQ in the germline V gene (reference sequence). The CDR3 bases are TGTTCCAGCAGCTTAGGGGCAAGTGAAGCTTTCTTT. Residues: CSSSLGASEAFF. The variable domain in full, with the rest retrieved from reference TRBV7-9 and TRBJ1-1, is DTGVSQNPRHKITKRGQNVTFRCDPISEHNRLYWYRQTLGQGPEFLTYFQNEAQLEKSRLLSDRFSAERPKGSFSTLEIQRTEQGDSAMYLCSSSLGASEAFFGQGTRLTVV.

V usage is TRBV7-2 and J usage is TRBJ1-1; D is uncertain. The CDR3 loop spans 13 amino acids. The germline CDR1 and CDR2 sequences are SGHTA and FQGNSA. V lost 5 bases, J lost 3 bases, and 10 bases lay in between. CDR3 sequence: CASSEGRDTEAFF. CDR3 nucleotides: TGTGCCAGCAGCGAAGGTCGGGACACTGAAGCTTTCTTT.

The chain links TRBV18 to TRBJ1-1; 8 positions agree with TRBD1. The CDR3 totals 15 residues. Germline CDR1 reads KGHSH; CDR2 reads LQKENI. Trimming at V came to 4 bases and at J to 1 base, leaving 5 bases not matched to a gene. The chain's CDR3 is CASSLEQGGNTEAFF. CDR3 coding DNA: TGTGCCAGCTCACTAGAACAGGGGGGGAACACTGAAGCTTTCTTT.

V and J are TRBV5-8 and TRBJ1-6; D remains ambiguous. The CDR3 runs 16 residues. The germline CDR1 and CDR2 sequences are SGHTS and YDEGEE. Trimming took 1 base from V and 0 from J, leaving 8 bases between them. The CDR3 loop reads CASSLIVSSYNSPLHF. The CDR3 region has the DNA TGTGCCAGCAGCTTGATTGTTAGCTCCTATAATTCACCCCTCCACTTT.

V gene TRBV5-1 combines with J gene TRBJ1-1; 7 bases are shared with TRBD1. The V gene end was trimmed by 2 bases and the J gene end by 4 bases; junction bases not matched to a gene: 11. The CDR3 totals 16 residues. Germline values: CDR1 SGHRS, CDR2 YFSETQ. The CDR3 reads CASSFGLKGASTEAFF. In DNA form, the CDR3 reads TGCGCCAGCAGCTTTGGGTTGAAGGGGGCGAGCACTGAAGCTTTCTTT.

The V gene is TRBV7-2, the J gene TRBJ2-1, with 8 positions matching TRBD1. V was clipped by 4 bases and J by 2 bases; unmatched bases: 1. CDR3 length: 14 amino acids. CDR1 is SGHTA and CDR2 is FQGNSA in the germline V gene. CDR3 residues: CASSSQGAYNEQFF. The CDR3 DNA reads TGTGCCAGCAGCTCACAGGGGGCCTACAATGAGCAGTTCTTC.

The J gene is TRBJ2-2, the V gene TRBV5-1; no firm D call. From germline, CDR1 is SGHRS and CDR2 YFSETQ. V lost 4 bases to trimming and J lost 1 base, with 2 bases between them. This CDR3 has 12 amino acids. The chain's CDR3 is CASSQNTGELFF. For the CDR3, the DNA is TGCGCCAGCAGCCAGAACACCGGGGAGCTGTTTTTT.

The chain employs TRBV18 and TRBJ1-2; D perhaps matches TRBD1 (6 bases). This CDR3 spans 12 amino acids. V lost 3 bases and J lost 8, with 10 bases in between. Germline assignment: CDR1 KGHSH and CDR2 LQKENI. The CDR3 protein is CASSPNRDGYTF. In nucleotides, the CDR3 is TGTGCCAGCTCACCTAACAGGGACGGCTACACCTTC.

The V call is TRBV7-9, the J call TRBJ2-3, with 7 bases lining up with TRBD1. The CDR3 covers 16 residues. The trim removed 5 bases at V and 1 base at J, leaving 9 bases unmatched. In germline, CDR1 is SEHNR, CDR2 FQNEAQ (reference sequence). The CDR3 protein is CASSVGYRGGTDTQYF. The CDR3 DNA sequence: TGTGCCAGCAGCGTAGGGTACAGGGGAGGCACAGATACGCAGTATTTT.

This chain links TRBV6-5 with TRBJ2-7, with 8 bases fitting TRBD1. Matching the DNA end better, TRBJ2-5 makes the J call doubtful. The CDR3 sequence is 14 residues long. Per germline, CDR1 MNHEY and CDR2 SVGAGI. As DNA, the CDR3 is TGTGCCAGCAGCCATAATTACAGGGGGGAGACCCAGTACTTC. Residues: CASSHNYRGETQYF.

The chain links TRBV7-2 to TRBJ1-2, with 7 bases fitting TRBD1. This CDR3 contains 12 residues. CDR1 SGHTA and CDR2 FQGNSA come from the germline V gene. V lost 5 bases and J lost 11; bases outside the gene matches: 8. The CDR3 loop is CASSHDRVGYTF. The CDR3 DNA follows: TGTGCCAGCAGCCATGACAGGGTAGGGTACACCTTC.

The chain links TRBV27 to TRBJ1-2; TRBD1 aligns across 10 bases. There are 13 residues in the CDR3. V lost 6 bases to trimming and J lost 6 bases; unmatched junction nucleotides: 4. CDR1 is MNHEY, CDR2 SMNVEV, per germline (reference sequence). The CDR3 nucleotides are TGTGCCAGCAGGGGACAGGGGCGGCATGGCTACACCTTC. Amino acids: CASRGQGRHGYTF.

This clone was counted a single time. The chain employs TRBV5-1 and TRBJ1-1, with D possibly matching TRBD1 (6 bases). The CDR3 runs 14 residues. The V and J ends lost 4 bases and 1 base respectively, with 11 bases between them. Germline V gives CDR1 SGHRS, CDR2 YFSETQ. The CDR3 bases are TGCGCCAGCAGCCTAGGGGGGGGGAACACTGAAGCTTTCTTT. This gives the protein CASSLGGGNTEAFF.

The J gene is TRBJ2-2, the V gene TRBV19, with D possibly TRBD1 on 6 matching bases. V gave up 9 bases and J gave up 1 base, with 12 bases separating them. The CDR3 sequence is 14 residues long. The germline V gene has CDR1 LNHDA and CDR2 SQIVND (reference sequence). The chain's CDR3 is CASLGTRNTGELFF. CDR3 DNA sequence: TGTGCCAGCTTGGGGACAAGGAACACCGGGGAGCTGTTTTTT.

The V gene is TRBV5-1, the J gene TRBJ1-1; D is possibly TRBD1 (5 bases). CDR3 size: 15 residues. Per the germline V gene, CDR1 is SGHRS and CDR2 is YFSETQ. V lost 2 bases to trimming and J lost 1 base, with 12 bases between them. The CDR3 nucleotides are TGCGCCAGCAGCTTAGGGACGGGGGGGAACACTGAAGCTTTCTTT. It yields the protein CASSLGTGGNTEAFF.

This chain uses TRBV19 with TRBJ2-7; 8 nucleotides agree with TRBD1. Germline lookup yields CDR1 LNHDA and CDR2 SQIVND (reference sequence). CDR3 length equals 14 residues. With 6 bases clipped from V and 0 bases from J, the junction kept 4 bases outside the gene matches. CDR3 nucleotide sequence: TGTGCCAGTAGCAGACAGGGGTTCTCCTACGAGCAGTACTTC. Amino acid sequence: CASSRQGFSYEQYF.

The chain recombines TRBV7-3 with TRBJ2-2; D perhaps matches TRBD2 (6 bases). Germline CDR1 reads SGHTA; CDR2 reads FQGTGA. Trimming left V 4 bases short and J 4 bases short, with 13 bases between. This CDR3 has 15 residues. The CDR3 nucleotides are TGTGCCAGCAGCTCGGGGGTCCCCATCACCGGGGAGCTGTTTTTT. Translated, it gives CASSSGVPITGELFF.

CDR3 in DNA: TGTGCCAGCAGGAATCGGGGGGGCCGGGGAGAGACCCAGTACTTC. Amino acid sequence: CASRNRGGRGETQYF. The chain has TRBV6-5 and TRBJ2-5, with 8 bases aligning to TRBD2. This CDR3 region has 15 residues. V was clipped by 6 bases and J by 4 bases; unmatched bases: 10. Germline V lookup: CDR1 MNHEY, CDR2 SVGAGI.

The CDR3 DNA sequence: TGCGCCAGCGCGCCGAGGACAGGGTTTGACACCGGGGAGCTGTTTTTT. This sequence encodes CASAPRTGFDTGELFF. The rearrangement uses TRBV10-2 and TRBJ2-2, with TRBD1 matching over 8 bases. The CDR3 runs to 16 residues. V trimming: 8 bases; J trimming: 3 bases; junction bases outside the gene matches: 11. CDR1 and CDR2 from the germline V gene are WSHSY and SAAADI.

This clone was picked up many times. The chain recombines TRBV2 with TRBJ1-5; 8 bases line up with TRBD1. CDR1 SNHLY and CDR2 FYNNEI come from the germline V gene. Trimming removed 4 bases from V and 0 bases from J; junction bases left unmatched: 5. The CDR3 has 16 residues. The CDR3 is CASSVDRGNSNQPQHF. CDR3 nucleotide sequence: TGTGCCAGCAGTGTTGACAGGGGAAATAGCAATCAGCCCCAGCATTTT.

This chain joins TRBV28 and TRBJ1-2, with D perhaps TRBD1 (5 bases). The V gene lost 3 bases and the J gene lost 2 bases, with 10 bases spanning the gap. CDR1 is MDHEN, CDR2 SYDVKM, per germline. CDR3 size: 14 residues. The CDR3 bases are TGTGCCAGCAGTTTCACGACAGTCAACTATGGCTACACCTTC. Encoded protein: CASSFTTVNYGYTF.